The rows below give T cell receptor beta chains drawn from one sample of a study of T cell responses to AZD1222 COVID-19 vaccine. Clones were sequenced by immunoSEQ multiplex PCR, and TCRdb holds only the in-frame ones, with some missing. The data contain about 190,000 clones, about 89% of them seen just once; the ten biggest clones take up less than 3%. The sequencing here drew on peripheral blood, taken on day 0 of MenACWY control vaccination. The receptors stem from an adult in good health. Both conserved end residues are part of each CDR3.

CDR3 protein: CAITGTEGYGYTF
V gene: TRBV2
J gene: TRBJ1-2

CDR3 protein: CSASLGGSKEKLFF
V gene: TRBV29-1
J gene: TRBJ1-4

CDR3 protein: CASSVGTPRRDEQFF
V gene: TRBV10-2
J gene: TRBJ2-1

CDR3 protein: CASRVSGQLGEQYF
V gene: TRBV6-5
J gene: TRBJ2-7

CDR3 protein: CAWRDYRLGQGGEKLFF
V gene: TRBV30
J gene: TRBJ1-4

CDR3 protein: CAWSVGTQETQYF
V gene: TRBV30
J gene: TRBJ2-5

CDR3 protein: CAISESMDSTEAFF
V gene: TRBV10-3
J gene: TRBJ1-1

CDR3 protein: CASSSPLPPRGASPLHF
V gene: TRBV28
J gene: TRBJ1-6

CDR3 protein: CASASVGNQPQHF
V gene: TRBV7-2
J gene: TRBJ1-5

CDR3 protein: CASSYSSRGAIYGYTF
V gene: TRBV6-5
J gene: TRBJ1-2

CDR3 protein: CASSSSSYNSPLHF
V gene: TRBV28
J gene: TRBJ1-6

CDR3 protein: CASSLNAVGEKLFF
V gene: TRBV5-6
J gene: TRBJ1-4

CDR3 protein: CAISGGTGGNEKLFF
V gene: TRBV10-3
J gene: TRBJ1-4

CDR3 protein: CARNNRLAGSVIAHNEQFF
V gene: TRBV27
J gene: TRBJ2-1

CDR3 protein: CASSYSSGVSYNEQFF
V gene: TRBV6-5
J gene: TRBJ2-1

CDR3 protein: CASTKGKVESPLHF
V gene: TRBV6-1
J gene: TRBJ1-6

CDR3 protein: CASSLVGEKLFF
V gene: TRBV5-6
J gene: TRBJ1-4

CDR3 protein: CASSFAGGISYEQYF
V gene: TRBV5-8
J gene: TRBJ2-7

CDR3 protein: CASQRGSLYEQYF
V gene: TRBV12-3/TRBV12-4
J gene: TRBJ2-7

CDR3 protein: CASSFLAGLNSYEQYF
V gene: TRBV7-9
J gene: TRBJ2-7

CDR3 protein: CASRGTGDQPQHF
V gene: TRBV12-3/TRBV12-4
J gene: TRBJ1-5

CDR3 protein: CASSSGLAGVHEQFF
V gene: TRBV5-1
J gene: TRBJ2-1

CDR3 protein: CASSTTGGNYGYTF
V gene: TRBV7-8
J gene: TRBJ1-2

CDR3 protein: CASSLSQTFKPGQAWDEQFF
V gene: TRBV28
J gene: TRBJ2-1

CDR3 protein: CASWDTSGRTSSYNEQFF
V gene: TRBV28
J gene: TRBJ2-1

CDR3 protein: CASSIAGGDLETQYF
V gene: TRBV19
J gene: TRBJ2-5

CDR3 protein: CSASLGTEQFF
V gene: TRBV20-1
J gene: TRBJ2-1

CDR3 protein: CASTKGRGSMNTEAFF
V gene: TRBV5-4
J gene: TRBJ1-1

CDR3 protein: CASSLAGTGALEQYF
V gene: TRBV5-1
J gene: TRBJ2-7

CDR3 protein: CASSLFQGDTEAFF
V gene: TRBV5-1
J gene: TRBJ1-1

CDR3 protein: CASSQGENTEAFF
V gene: TRBV3-1/TRBV3-2
J gene: TRBJ1-1

CDR3 protein: CASSSAGTDYGYTF
V gene: TRBV6-2/TRBV6-3
J gene: TRBJ1-2

CDR3 protein: CASSFLGRETQYF
V gene: TRBV7-9
J gene: TRBJ2-5

CDR3 protein: CASSRGVGGGYTF
V gene: TRBV28
J gene: TRBJ1-2

CDR3 protein: CASRAGFSNQPQHF
V gene: TRBV6-5
J gene: TRBJ1-5

CDR3 protein: CASKTTGREYGYNEQFF
V gene: TRBV25-1
J gene: TRBJ2-1

CDR3 protein: CAWTHLGQNTGELFF
V gene: TRBV30
J gene: TRBJ2-2

CDR3 protein: CAIRDGAGTDTQYF
V gene: TRBV10-3
J gene: TRBJ2-3

CDR3 protein: CASSPSVTGGNEQFF
V gene: TRBV5-6
J gene: TRBJ2-1

CDR3 protein: CASRRGTDTQYF
V gene: TRBV5-1
J gene: TRBJ2-3

CDR3 protein: CASSLGVDYNSPLHF
V gene: TRBV6-5
J gene: TRBJ1-6

CDR3 protein: CASNPTPSYEQYF
V gene: TRBV2
J gene: TRBJ2-7

CDR3 protein: CASSAPGTRVYEQYF
V gene: TRBV28
J gene: TRBJ2-7

CDR3 protein: CAWGGGTGTHQPQHF
V gene: TRBV30
J gene: TRBJ1-5

CDR3 protein: CASSLKLSGAEQYF
V gene: TRBV5-4
J gene: TRBJ2-7

CDR3 protein: CASSLGSIGEQFF
V gene: TRBV5-1
J gene: TRBJ2-1